What follows are 20 T cell receptor beta chains derived from one specimen sequenced in a study of control samples from healthy donors and cancer patients. Data came from immunoSEQ multiplex PCR; TCRdb stores just in-frame clones and leaves some out. Of approximately 70,000 clones listed, less than 90% are singletons. Sequences were obtained from blood. These receptors all come from a woman between 50 and 59 years old in good health.

As for this clone: The junction does not match germline at one end; this may be a read error. V usage is TRBV19 and J usage is TRBJ1-1; 9 nucleotides agree with TRBD1. The CDR3 runs 17 residues. Per germline, CDR1 LNHDA and CDR2 SQIVND (reference sequence). DNA of the CDR3: TGTGCCAGTAGCCCGAGGGGGGGACAGGGATTGAAGACTGAAGCTTTCTTT. Protein product: CASSPRGGQGLKTEAFF. Looking up the rest from reference TRBV19 and TRBJ1-1 gives the full variable domain: DGGITQSPKYLFRKEGQNVTLSCEQNLNHDAMYWYRQDPGQGLRLIYYSQIVNDFQKGDIAEGYSVSREKKESFPLTVTSAQKNPTAFYLCASSPRGGQGLKTEAFFGQGTRLTVV.

A single count supports this clone. This chain links TRBV6-2 or TRBV6-3 with TRBJ2-3; 9 bases map to TRBD2. The CDR3 consists of 15 residues. From germline, CDR1 is MNHEY and CDR2 SVGEGT. V was clipped by 3 bases and J by 4 bases; unmatched bases: 5. This CDR3 reads CASSYFEREADTQYF. In DNA, the CDR3 is TGTGCCAGCAGTTATTTCGAGCGGGAGGCAGATACGCAGTATTTT.

CDR3 nucleotides: TGTGCCAGCAGCCACAGGAGGTCGAAACTGTTTTTT. Its protein is CASSHRRSKLFF. J is TRBJ1-4 and V is TRBV11-2; D perhaps matches TRBD1 (5 bases). The CDR3 spans 12 residues. V dropped 5 bases and J dropped 11 bases, with 12 bases sitting between them. Germline CDR1 is SGHAT and CDR2 is FQNNGV.

This sequence joins TRBV24-1 and TRBJ2-1; 7 bases map to TRBD1. With 4 bases clipped from V and 6 bases from J, the junction kept 11 bases outside the gene matches. The CDR3 is 16 residues long. Germline V CDR1 and CDR2: KGHDR, SFDVKD. CDR3 nucleotide sequence: TGTGCCACCAGTGACCCAGACAGGGAAGTGCGCAATGAGCAGTTCTTC. Protein product: CATSDPDREVRNEQFF.

This chain connects TRBV3-1 (or the pseudogene TRBV3-2) to TRBJ2-7; D gene uncertain. The V end lost 4 bases, the J end lost 3 bases, and 10 bases lay between the germline ends. The V gene's germline CDR1 is LGHDT and CDR2 YNNKEL (reference sequence). There are 13 residues in the CDR3. The CDR3 DNA reads as TGTGCCAGCAGCCTATCAGCAAGCTACGAGCAGTACTTC. Translating gives CASSLSASYEQYF.

The chain is built from TRBV6-5 and TRBJ1-5, with 9 bases lining up with TRBD1. Per the germline V gene, CDR1 is MNHEY and CDR2 is SVGAGI. This CDR3 contains 14 residues. With V trimmed by 6 bases and J by 6 bases, 6 bases remained unmatched. CDR3 residues: CASRTTGGGQPQHF. The CDR3 region has the DNA TGTGCCAGCAGGACGACAGGGGGTGGTCAGCCCCAGCATTTT.

In this sample, this clone turned up a few times. This chain links TRBV20-1 with TRBJ1-1; no clear D. Germline V lookup: CDR1 DFQATT, CDR2 SNEGSKA (reference sequence). Trimming removed 3 bases at V and 6 bases at J, with 5 bases between. This CDR3 is built from 10 residues. The CDR3 region is CSASLPEAFF. The CDR3 DNA reads TGCAGTGCTAGTTTACCTGAAGCTTTCTTT.

The chain uses TRBV2 and TRBJ2-3, with 8 bases fitting TRBD1. Trimming took 5 bases from V and 6 from J; bases not matched to a gene: 1. Germline values: CDR1 SNHLY, CDR2 FYNNEI. The length of the CDR3 is 12 residues. The CDR3 is CASSRTGDTQYF. The DNA for the CDR3 is TGTGCCAGCAGTAGGACAGGGGATACGCAGTATTTT.

The V and J genes are TRBV27 and TRBJ2-7; 10 nucleotides match TRBD1. Germline V gene data show CDR1 as MNHEY and CDR2 as SMNVEV (reference sequence). V lost 2 bases and J lost 3; bases outside the gene matches: 10. This CDR3 region has 17 residues. The chain's CDR3 is CASSLRPPGTGDYEQYF. The CDR3 coding sequence is TGTGCCAGCAGTTTAAGACCCCCGGGGACAGGGGACTACGAGCAGTACTTC.

The genes are TRBV19 and TRBJ1-1; the D gene is possibly TRBD1 (6 bases). This CDR3 has 15 amino acids. V lost 3 bases, J lost 5 bases, and 16 bases lay in between. Germline CDR1 and CDR2: LNHDA and SQIVND (reference sequence). The CDR3 DNA is TGTGCCAGTAGTATTGGTTACAGGGTGAGGACTGAAGCTTTCTTT. It codes for CASSIGYRVRTEAFF.

The DNA for the CDR3 is TGTGCCAGCAGCTTGGGAAGGGGGCGAGGTCAGCCCCAGCATTTT. Amino acids: CASSLGRGRGQPQHF. The rearrangement joins TRBV5-6 to TRBJ1-5; TRBD1 matches at 7 bases. CDR1 and CDR2 from the germline V gene are SGHDT and YYEEEE. The CDR3 has 15 amino acids. V lost 0 bases and J lost 6; bases outside the gene matches: 6.

To note about this clone: At the DNA level, this CDR3 is encoded by other sequences in the same sample as well. CDR3 sequence reads: CASSVGQGNTEAFF. CDR3 DNA: TGTGCCAGCAGCGTAGGACAGGGGAACACTGAAGCTTTCTTT. The J gene is TRBJ1-1, the V gene TRBV9; 7 positions match TRBD1. Germline assignment: CDR1 SGDLS and CDR2 YYNGEE. J gave up 1 base and V 0 bases, and 0 bases lay outside the gene matches. This CDR3 is 14 amino acids long.

The chain is built from TRBV5-1 and TRBJ2-7; 8 bases are a match to TRBD2. V lost 1 base to trimming and J lost 5 bases; unmatched junction nucleotides: 2. Germline-derived CDR1 and CDR2 are SGHRS and YFSETQ. The CDR3 totals 13 residues. CDR3 bases: TGCGCCAGCAGCTTGAGCGGGAGTAACGAGCAGTACTTC. The encoded protein is CASSLSGSNEQYF.

The V gene is TRBV5-6, the J gene TRBJ2-7; D gene ambiguous. The CDR3 consists of 13 residues. Per germline, CDR1 SGHDT and CDR2 YYEEEE. Trimming removed 1 base at V and 2 bases at J, with 7 bases between. CDR3 sequence (DNA): TGTGCCAGCAGCTTGCAAGGGCCCTACGAGCAGTACTTC. It codes for CASSLQGPYEQYF.

The chain joins TRBV7-3 to TRBJ2-2; 8 bases are shared with TRBD1. Germline V gene lookup returns CDR1 SGHTA and CDR2 FQGTGA. CDR3 size: 15 residues. Losses at the gene ends were 5 bases for V and 5 bases for J; bases not matched to a gene: 7. DNA of the CDR3: TGTGCCAGCAGCCAGCAGGGGGCAGGGACCGGGGAGCTGTTTTTT. Translated: CASSQQGAGTGELFF.

V and J are TRBV28 and TRBJ1-6; possible D gene TRBD1, 5 bases. The CDR3 is 14 residues long. Looked up from germline, CDR1 is MDHEN and CDR2 is SYDVKM. Between the trimmed V and J ends, which lost 5 bases and 10 bases, there was a span of 15 bases. The CDR3 sequence is CASSLSGLASPLHF. CDR3 DNA sequence: TGTGCCAGCAGTCTGTCAGGGTTGGCCTCACCCCTCCACTTT. The variable domain in full, with the rest retrieved from reference TRBV28 and TRBJ1-6, is DVKVTQSSRYLVKRTGEKVFLECVQDMDHENMFWYRQDPGLGLRLIYFSYDVKMKEKGDIPEGYSVSREKKERFSLILESASTNQTSMYLCASSLSGLASPLHFGNGTRLTVT.

The chain recombines TRBV6-4 with TRBJ2-3; 8 bases map to TRBD2. Germline V gene data show CDR1 as MRHNA and CDR2 as SNTAGT. With 4 bases clipped from V and 1 base from J, the junction kept 1 base outside the gene matches. The CDR3 length is 14 residues. CDR3 region: CASSVTSGTDTQYF. CDR3 sequence (DNA): TGTGCCAGCAGTGTGACTAGCGGCACAGATACGCAGTATTTT.

The chain has TRBV25-1 and TRBJ1-1; D call uncertain. Per germline, CDR1 MGHDK and CDR2 SYGVNS. Trimming pared 2 bases from V and 4 bases from J, leaving 8 bases between. This CDR3 is 13 amino acids long. The CDR3 region has the DNA TGTGCCAGCAGTGAAGGGTTAGGCACTGAAGCTTTCTTT. Its protein is CASSEGLGTEAFF. The complete variable domain, with remaining parts taken from reference TRBV25-1 and TRBJ1-1, reads EADIYQTPRYLVIGTGKKITLECSQTMGHDKMYWYQQDPGMELHLIHYSYGVNSTEKGDLSSESTVSRIRTEHFPLTLESARPSHTSQYLCASSEGLGTEAFFGQGTRLTVV.

The V gene is TRBV6-1, the J gene TRBJ1-1; D remains unclear. The CDR3 consists of 15 residues. V gave up 0 bases and J gave up 1 base, with 9 bases separating them. CDR1 is MNHNS and CDR2 is SASEGT in the germline V gene. CDR3 DNA: TGTGCCAGCAGTGAAGCGCTTCGGACGAACACTGAAGCTTTCTTT. Its translation is CASSEALRTNTEAFF.

The chain couples TRBV7-2 to TRBJ1-1; D is undetermined. CDR3 length: 14 residues. The germline V and J ends were trimmed by 1 base and 4 bases, with 10 bases remaining between them. CDR1 SGHTA and CDR2 FQGNSA come from the germline V gene. The CDR3: CASSLVVGGTEAFF. DNA for the CDR3: TGTGCCAGCAGCTTAGTCGTGGGAGGCACTGAAGCTTTCTTT.